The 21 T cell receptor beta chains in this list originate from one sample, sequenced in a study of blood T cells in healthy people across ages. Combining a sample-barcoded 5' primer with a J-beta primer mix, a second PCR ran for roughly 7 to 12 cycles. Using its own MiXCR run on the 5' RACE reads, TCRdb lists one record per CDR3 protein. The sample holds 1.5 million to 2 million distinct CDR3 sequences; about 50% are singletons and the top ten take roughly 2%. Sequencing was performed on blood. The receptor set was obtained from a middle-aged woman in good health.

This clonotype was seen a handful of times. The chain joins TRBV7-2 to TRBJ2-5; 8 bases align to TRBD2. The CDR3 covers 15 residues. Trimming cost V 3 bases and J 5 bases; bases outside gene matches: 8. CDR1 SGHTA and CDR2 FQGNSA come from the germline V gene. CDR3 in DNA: TGTGCCAGCAGCTTGCCAGCGGGGGTTAGTGAGACCCAGTACTTC. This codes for CASSLPAGVSETQYF.

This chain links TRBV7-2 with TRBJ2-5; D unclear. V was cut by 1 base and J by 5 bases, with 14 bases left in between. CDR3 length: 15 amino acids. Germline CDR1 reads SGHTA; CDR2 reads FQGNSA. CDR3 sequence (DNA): TGTGCCAGCAGCTTAGTTTCCTGGGAAGGGGAGACCCAGTACTTC. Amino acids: CASSLVSWEGETQYF.

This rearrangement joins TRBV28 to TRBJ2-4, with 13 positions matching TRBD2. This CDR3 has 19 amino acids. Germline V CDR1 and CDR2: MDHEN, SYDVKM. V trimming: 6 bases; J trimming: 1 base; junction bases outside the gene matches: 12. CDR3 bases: TGTGCCAGCAGCTTCCCGACTAGCGGGGGGACATTCGCCAAAAACATTCAGTACTTC. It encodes CASSFPTSGGTFAKNIQYF.

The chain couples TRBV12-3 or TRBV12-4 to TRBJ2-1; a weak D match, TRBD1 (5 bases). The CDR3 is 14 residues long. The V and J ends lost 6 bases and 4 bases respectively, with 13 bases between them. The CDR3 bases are TGTGCCAGCAGAGGACACTTAAAATACAATGAGCAGTTCTTC. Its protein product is CASRGHLKYNEQFF.

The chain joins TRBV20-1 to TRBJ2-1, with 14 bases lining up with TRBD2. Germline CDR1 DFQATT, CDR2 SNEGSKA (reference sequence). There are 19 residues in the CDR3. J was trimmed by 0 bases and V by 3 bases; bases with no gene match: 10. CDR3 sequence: CSASQGLAGGFSSYNEQFF. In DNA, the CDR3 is TGCAGTGCTAGTCAAGGACTAGCGGGGGGCTTCAGCTCCTACAATGAGCAGTTCTTC.

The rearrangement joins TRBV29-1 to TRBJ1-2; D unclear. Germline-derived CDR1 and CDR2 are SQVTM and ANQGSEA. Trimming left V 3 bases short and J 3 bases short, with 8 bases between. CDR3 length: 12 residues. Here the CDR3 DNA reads TGCAGCGTTGATGACCGATACTATGGCTACACCTTC. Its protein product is CSVDDRYYGYTF. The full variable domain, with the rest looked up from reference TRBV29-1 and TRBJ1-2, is SAVISQKPSRDICQRGTSLTIQCQVDSQVTMMFWYRQQPGQSLTLIATANQGSEATYESGFVIDKFPISRPNLTFSTLTVSNMSPEDSSIYLCSVDDRYYGYTFGSGTRLTVV.

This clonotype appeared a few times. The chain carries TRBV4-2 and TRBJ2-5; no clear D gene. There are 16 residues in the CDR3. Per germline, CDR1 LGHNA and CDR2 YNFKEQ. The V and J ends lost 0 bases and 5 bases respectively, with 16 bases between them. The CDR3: CASSQDASGPLETQYF. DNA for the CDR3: TGTGCCAGCAGCCAAGATGCGTCAGGTCCCTTGGAGACCCAGTACTTC.

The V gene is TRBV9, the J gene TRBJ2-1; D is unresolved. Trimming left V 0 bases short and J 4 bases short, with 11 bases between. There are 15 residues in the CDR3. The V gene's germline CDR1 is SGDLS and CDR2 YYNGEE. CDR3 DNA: TGTGCCAGCAGCGTAGGTTGGCTAGATTACAATGAGCAGTTCTTC. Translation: CASSVGWLDYNEQFF. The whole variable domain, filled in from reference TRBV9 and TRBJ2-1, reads DSGVTQTPKHLITATGQRVTLRCSPRSGDLSVYWYQQSLDQGLQFLIQYYNGEERAKGNILERFSAQQFPDLHSELNLSSLELGDSALYFCASSVGWLDYNEQFFGPGTRLTVL.

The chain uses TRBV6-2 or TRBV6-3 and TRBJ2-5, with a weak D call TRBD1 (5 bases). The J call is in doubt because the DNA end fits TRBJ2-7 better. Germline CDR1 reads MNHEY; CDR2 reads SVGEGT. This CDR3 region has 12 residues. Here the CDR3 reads CASSWGRSEQYF. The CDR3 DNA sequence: TGTGCCAGCAGTTGGGGCCGTTCCGAGCAGTACTTC.

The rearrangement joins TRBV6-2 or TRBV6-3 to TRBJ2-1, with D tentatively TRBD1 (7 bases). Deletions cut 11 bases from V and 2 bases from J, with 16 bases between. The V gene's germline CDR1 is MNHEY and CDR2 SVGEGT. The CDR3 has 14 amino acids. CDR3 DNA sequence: TGTGCCGGAGGGGGCCCACCACCCTACAATGAGCAGTTCTTC. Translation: CAGGGPPPYNEQFF.

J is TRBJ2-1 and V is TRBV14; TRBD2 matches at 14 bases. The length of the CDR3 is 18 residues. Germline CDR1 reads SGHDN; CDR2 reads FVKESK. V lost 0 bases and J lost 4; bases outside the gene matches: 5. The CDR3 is CASSQEGTSGGLYNEQFF. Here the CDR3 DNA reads TGTGCCAGCAGCCAAGAGGGGACTAGCGGGGGCCTTTACAATGAGCAGTTCTTC.

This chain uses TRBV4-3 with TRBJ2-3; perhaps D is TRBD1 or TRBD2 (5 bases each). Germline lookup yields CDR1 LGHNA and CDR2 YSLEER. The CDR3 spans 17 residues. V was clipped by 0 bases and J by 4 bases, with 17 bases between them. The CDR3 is CASSQDRRDRWADTQYF. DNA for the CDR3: TGCGCCAGCAGCCAAGATCGCCGGGACCGTTGGGCAGATACGCAGTATTTT.

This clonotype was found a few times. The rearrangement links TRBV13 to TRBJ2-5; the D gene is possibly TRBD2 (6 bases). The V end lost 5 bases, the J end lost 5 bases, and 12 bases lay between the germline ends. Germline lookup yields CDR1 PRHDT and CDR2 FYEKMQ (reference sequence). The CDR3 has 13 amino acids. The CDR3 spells CASSAGRRETQYF. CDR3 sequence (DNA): TGTGCCAGCAGCGCGGGGCGCCGGGAGACCCAGTACTTC.

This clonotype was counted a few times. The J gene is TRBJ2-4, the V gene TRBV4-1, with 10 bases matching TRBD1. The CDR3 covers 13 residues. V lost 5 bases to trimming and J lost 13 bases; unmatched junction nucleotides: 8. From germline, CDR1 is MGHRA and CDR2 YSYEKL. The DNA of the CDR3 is TGCGCCAGCAGCTGGGACAGGGGAAGTGAGCAGTACTTC. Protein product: CASSWDRGSEQYF.

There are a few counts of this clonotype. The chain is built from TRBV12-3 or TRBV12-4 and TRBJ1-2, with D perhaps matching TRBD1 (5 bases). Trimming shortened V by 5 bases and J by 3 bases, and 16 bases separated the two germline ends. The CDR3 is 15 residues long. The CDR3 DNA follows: TGTGCCAGCAGTCCCTCCGATAGGGGCCACTATGGCTACACCTTC. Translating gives CASSPSDRGHYGYTF.

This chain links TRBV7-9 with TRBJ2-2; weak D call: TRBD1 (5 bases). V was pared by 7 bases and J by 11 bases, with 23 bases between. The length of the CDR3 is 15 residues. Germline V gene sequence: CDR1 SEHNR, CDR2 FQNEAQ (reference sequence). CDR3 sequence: CASTLIGQGSRELFF. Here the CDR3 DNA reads TGTGCCAGCACCCTCATTGGCCAGGGATCCAGAGAGCTGTTTTTT.

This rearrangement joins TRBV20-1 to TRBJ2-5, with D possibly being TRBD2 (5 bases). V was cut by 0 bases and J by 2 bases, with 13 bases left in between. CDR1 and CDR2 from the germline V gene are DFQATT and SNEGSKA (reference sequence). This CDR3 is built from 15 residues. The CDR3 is CSARDPRASQETQYF. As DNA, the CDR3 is TGCAGTGCTAGAGATCCGCGGGCGTCACAAGAGACCCAGTACTTC.

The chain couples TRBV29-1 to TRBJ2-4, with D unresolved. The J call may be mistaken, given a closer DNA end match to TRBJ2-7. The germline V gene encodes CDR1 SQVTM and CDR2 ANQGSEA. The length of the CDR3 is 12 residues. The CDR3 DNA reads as TGCAGCGCCACAGCCGCAGTCTACGAGCAGTACTTC. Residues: CSATAAVYEQYF.

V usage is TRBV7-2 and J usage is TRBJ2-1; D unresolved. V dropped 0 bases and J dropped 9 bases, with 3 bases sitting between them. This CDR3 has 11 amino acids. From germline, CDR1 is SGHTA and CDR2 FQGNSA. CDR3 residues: CASSLAREQFF. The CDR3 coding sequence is TGTGCCAGCAGCTTAGCCCGTGAGCAGTTCTTC.

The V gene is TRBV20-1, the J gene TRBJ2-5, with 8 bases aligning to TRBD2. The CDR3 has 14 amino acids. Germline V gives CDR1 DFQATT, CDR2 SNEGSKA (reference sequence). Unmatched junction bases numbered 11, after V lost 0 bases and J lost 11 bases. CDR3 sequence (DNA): TGCAGTGCTAGAGACGGGGGGGCCTTGGATGAGCAGTACTTC. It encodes CSARDGGALDEQYF.

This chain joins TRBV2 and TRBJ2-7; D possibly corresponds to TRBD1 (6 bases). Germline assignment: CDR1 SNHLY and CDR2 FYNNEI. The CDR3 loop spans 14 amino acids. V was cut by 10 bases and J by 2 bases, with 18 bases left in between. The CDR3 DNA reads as TGTGCCACGGAACCGGGACAAGGCCCCTACGAGCAGTACTTC. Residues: CATEPGQGPYEQYF.